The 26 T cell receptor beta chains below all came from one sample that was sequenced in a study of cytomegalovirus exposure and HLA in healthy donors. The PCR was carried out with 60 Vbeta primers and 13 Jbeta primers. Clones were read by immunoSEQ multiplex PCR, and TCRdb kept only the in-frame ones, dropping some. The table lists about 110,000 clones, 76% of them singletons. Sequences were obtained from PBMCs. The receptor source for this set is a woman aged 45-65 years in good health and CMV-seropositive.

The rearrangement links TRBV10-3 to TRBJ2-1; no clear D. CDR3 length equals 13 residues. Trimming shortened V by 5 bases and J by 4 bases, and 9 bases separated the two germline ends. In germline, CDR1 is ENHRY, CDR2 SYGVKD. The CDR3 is CAISQTTYNEQFF. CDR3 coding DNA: TGTGCCATCAGTCAAACTACATACAATGAGCAGTTCTTC.

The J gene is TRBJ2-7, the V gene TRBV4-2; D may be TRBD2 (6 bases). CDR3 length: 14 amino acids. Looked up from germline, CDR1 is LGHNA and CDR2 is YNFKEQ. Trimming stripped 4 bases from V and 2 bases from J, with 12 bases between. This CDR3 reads CASSRRAGTYEQYF. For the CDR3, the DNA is TGTGCCAGCAGCCGCCGGGCGGGAACCTACGAGCAGTACTTC.

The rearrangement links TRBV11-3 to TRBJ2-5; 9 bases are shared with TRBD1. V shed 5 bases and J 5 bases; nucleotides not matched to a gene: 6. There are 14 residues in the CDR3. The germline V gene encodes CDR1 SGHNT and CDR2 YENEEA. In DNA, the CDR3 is TGTGCCAGCAGCCCCGGGACAGGGACGGAGACCCAGTACTTC. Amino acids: CASSPGTGTETQYF.

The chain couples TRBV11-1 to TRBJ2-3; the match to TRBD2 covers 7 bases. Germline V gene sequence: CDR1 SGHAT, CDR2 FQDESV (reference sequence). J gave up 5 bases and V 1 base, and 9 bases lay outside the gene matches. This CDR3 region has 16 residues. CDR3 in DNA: TGTGCCAGCAGCTTAGGTTGGGCTAGCGGCATAGATACGCAGTATTTT. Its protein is CASSLGWASGIDTQYF. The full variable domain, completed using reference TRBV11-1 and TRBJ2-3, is EAEVAQSPRYKITEKSQAVAFWCDPISGHATLYWYRQILGQGPELLVQFQDESVVDDSQLPKDRFSAERLKGVDSTLKIQPAELGDSAMYLCASSLGWASGIDTQYFGPGTRLTVL.

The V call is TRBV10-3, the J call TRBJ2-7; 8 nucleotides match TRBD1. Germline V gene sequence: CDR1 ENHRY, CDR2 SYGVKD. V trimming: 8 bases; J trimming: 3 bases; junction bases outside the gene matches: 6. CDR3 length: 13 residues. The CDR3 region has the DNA TGTGCCATCGCCCGGGACAGGAGCTACGAGCAGTACTTC. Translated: CAIARDRSYEQYF.

The CDR3 DNA reads as TGTGCCAGCAGCAAAGGGGGAGATGGCTACACCTTC. Protein sequence: CASSKGGDGYTF. The chain couples TRBV21-1 to TRBJ1-2. TRBV21-1 is a pseudogene segment. The CDR3 runs to 12 residues.

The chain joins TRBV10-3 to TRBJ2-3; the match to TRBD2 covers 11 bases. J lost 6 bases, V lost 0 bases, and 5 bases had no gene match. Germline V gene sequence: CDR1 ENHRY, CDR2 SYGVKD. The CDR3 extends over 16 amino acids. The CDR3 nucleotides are TGTGCCATCAGTGAGTCACTAGCGGGGGCCAGGGATACGCAGTATTTT. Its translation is CAISESLAGARDTQYF.

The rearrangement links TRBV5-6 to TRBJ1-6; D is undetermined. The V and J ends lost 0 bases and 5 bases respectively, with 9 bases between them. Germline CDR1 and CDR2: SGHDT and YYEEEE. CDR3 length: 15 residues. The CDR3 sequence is CASSLARTNNSPLHF. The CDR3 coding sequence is TGTGCCAGCAGCTTGGCCAGAACCAATAATTCACCCCTCCACTTT. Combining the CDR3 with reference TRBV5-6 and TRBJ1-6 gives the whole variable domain DAGVTQSPTHLIKTRGQQVTLRCSPKSGHDTVSWYQQALGQGPQFIFQYYEEEERQRGNFPDRFSGHQFPNYSSELNVNALLLGDSALYLCASSLARTNNSPLHFGNGTRLTVT.

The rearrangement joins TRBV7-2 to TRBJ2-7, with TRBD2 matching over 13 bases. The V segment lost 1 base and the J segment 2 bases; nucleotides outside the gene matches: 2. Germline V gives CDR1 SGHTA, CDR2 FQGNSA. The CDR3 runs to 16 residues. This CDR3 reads CASSLVGTSGAYEQYF. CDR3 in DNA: TGTGCCAGCAGCTTAGTAGGGACTAGCGGGGCCTACGAGCAGTACTTC.

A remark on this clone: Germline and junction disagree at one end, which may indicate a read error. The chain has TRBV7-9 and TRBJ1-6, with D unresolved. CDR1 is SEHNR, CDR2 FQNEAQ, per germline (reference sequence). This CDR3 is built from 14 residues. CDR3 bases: TGTTCCAGCAGCCCATCGGTTAATAATTCACCCCTCCACTTT. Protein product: CSSSPSVNNSPLHF. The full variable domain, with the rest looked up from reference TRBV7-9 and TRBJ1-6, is DTGVSQNPRHKITKRGQNVTFRCDPISEHNRLYWYRQTLGQGPEFLTYFQNEAQLEKSRLLSDRFSAERPKGSFSTLEIQRTEQGDSAMYLCSSSPSVNNSPLHFGNGTRLTVT.

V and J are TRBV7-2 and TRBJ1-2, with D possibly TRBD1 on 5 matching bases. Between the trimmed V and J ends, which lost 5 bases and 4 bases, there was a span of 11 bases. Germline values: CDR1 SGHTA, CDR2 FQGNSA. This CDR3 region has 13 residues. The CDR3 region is CASSLQGTYGYTF. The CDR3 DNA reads TGTGCCAGCAGCCTCCAGGGTACCTATGGCTACACCTTC.

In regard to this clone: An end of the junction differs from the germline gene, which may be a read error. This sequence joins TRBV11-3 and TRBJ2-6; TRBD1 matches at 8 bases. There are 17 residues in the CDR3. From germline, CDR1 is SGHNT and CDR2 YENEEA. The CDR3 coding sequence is TGTGCCAGCAGCACGGGACAGGCGAACTCTGGGGCCAACGGCCTGACTTTC. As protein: CASSTGQANSGANGLTF.

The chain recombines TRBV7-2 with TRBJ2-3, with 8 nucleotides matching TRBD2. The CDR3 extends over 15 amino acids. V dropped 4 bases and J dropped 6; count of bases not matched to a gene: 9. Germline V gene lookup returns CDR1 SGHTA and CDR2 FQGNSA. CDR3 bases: TGTGCCAGCAGCTGGACTAGCAGTCTCTGGGATACGCAGTATTTT. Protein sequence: CASSWTSSLWDTQYF.

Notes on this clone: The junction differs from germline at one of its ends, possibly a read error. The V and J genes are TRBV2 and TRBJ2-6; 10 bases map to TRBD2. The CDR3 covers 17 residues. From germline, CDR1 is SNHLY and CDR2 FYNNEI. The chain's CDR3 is CASSGLAGVTGANGLTF. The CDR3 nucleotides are TGTGCCAGCAGTGGGCTAGCGGGAGTTACTGGGGCCAACGGCCTGACTTTC.

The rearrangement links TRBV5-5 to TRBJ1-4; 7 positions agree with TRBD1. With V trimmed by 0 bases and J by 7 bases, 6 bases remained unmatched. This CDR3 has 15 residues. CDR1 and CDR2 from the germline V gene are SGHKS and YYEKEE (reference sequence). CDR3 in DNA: TGTGCCAGCAGCTTGGAGGGACAGTGGGGTGAAAAACTGTTTTTT. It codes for CASSLEGQWGEKLFF. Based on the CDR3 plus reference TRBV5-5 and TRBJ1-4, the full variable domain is DAGVTQSPTHLIKTRGQQVTLRCSPISGHKSVSWYQQVLGQGPQFIFQYYEKEERGRGNFPDRFSARQFPNYSSELNVNALLLGDSALYLCASSLEGQWGEKLFFGSGTQLSVL.

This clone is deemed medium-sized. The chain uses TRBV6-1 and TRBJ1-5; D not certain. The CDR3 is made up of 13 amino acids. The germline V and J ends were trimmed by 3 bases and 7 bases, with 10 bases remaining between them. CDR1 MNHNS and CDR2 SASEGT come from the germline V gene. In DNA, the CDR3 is TGTGCCAGCAGTGAGGAGAGGAGGCAGCCCCAGCATTTT. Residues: CASSEERRQPQHF.

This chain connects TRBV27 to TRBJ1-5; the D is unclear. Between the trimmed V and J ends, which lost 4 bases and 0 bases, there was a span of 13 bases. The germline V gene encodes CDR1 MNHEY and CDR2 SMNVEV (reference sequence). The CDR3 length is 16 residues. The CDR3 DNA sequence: TGTGCCAGCAGTTCTTGGGGAGGTTATAGCAATCAGCCCCAGCATTTT. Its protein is CASSSWGGYSNQPQHF.

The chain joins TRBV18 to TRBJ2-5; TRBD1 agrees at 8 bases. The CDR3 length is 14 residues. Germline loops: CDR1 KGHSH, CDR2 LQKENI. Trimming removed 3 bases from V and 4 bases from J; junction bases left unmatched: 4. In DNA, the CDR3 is TGTGCCAGCTCACCCGACAGGGGAGCAGAGACCCAGTACTTC. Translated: CASSPDRGAETQYF.

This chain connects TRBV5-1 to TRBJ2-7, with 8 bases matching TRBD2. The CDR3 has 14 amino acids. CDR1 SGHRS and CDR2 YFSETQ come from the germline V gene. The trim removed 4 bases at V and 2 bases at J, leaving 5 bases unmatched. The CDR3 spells CASSPRTSPYEQYF. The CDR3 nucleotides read TGCGCCAGCAGCCCTCGGACTAGCCCCTACGAGCAGTACTTC.

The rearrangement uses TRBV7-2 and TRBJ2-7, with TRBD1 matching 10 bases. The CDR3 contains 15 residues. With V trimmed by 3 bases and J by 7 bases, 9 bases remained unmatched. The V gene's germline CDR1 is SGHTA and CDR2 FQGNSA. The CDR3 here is CASSFAPGQGREQYF. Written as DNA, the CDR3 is TGTGCCAGCAGCTTCGCGCCGGGACAGGGGAGGGAGCAGTACTTC.

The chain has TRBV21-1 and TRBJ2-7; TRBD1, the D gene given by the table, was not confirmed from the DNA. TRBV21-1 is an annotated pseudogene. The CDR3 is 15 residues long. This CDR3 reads CASSKDAGQACEQYF. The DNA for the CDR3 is TGTGCCAGCAGCAAAGATGCAGGGCAGGCGTGCGAGCAGTACTTC.

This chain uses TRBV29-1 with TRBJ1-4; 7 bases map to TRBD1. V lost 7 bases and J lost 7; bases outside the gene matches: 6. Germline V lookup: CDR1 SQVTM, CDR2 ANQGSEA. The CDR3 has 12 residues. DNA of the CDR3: TGCAGCGCCCAAGAGGGGGCTGAAAAACTGTTTTTT. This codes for CSAQEGAEKLFF. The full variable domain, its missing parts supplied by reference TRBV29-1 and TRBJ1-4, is SAVISQKPSRDICQRGTSLTIQCQVDSQVTMMFWYRQQPGQSLTLIATANQGSEATYESGFVIDKFPISRPNLTFSTLTVSNMSPEDSSIYLCSAQEGAEKLFFGSGTQLSVL.

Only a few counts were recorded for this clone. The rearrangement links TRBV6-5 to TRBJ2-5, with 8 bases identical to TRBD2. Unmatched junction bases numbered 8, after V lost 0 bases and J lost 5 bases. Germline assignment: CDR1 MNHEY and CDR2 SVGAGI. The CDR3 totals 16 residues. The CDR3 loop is CASSYSGLAGTETQYF. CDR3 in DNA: TGTGCCAGCAGTTACTCTGGGCTAGCGGGCACCGAGACCCAGTACTTC.

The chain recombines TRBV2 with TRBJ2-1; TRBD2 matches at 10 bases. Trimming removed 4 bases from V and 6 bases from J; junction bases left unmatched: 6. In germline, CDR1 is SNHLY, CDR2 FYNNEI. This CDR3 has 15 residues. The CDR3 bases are TGTGCCAGCAGTGTCGGGCTAGCGGGGGTCAATGAGCAGTTCTTC. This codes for CASSVGLAGVNEQFF.

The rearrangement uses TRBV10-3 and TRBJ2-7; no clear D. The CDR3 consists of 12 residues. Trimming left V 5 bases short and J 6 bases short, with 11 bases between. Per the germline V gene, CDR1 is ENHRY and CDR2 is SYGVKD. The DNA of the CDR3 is TGTGCCATCAGTAGAACCGGGTCCGAGCAGTACTTC. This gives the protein CAISRTGSEQYF.

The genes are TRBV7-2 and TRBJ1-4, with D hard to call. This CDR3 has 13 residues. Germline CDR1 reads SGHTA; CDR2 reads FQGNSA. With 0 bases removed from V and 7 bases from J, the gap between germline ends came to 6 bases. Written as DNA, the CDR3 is TGTGCCAGCAGCTTAGCTCGGGGTGAAAAACTGTTTTTT. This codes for CASSLARGEKLFF.